The rows below give T cell receptor beta chains drawn from one sample of a study of control samples from healthy donors and cancer patients. Libraries were prepared by immunoSEQ multiplex PCR; TCRdb keeps only in-frame clonotypes and omits some of them. The sample includes around 20,000 clones, approximately 80% seen only once; the top ten take 29%. The sample comprised PBMCs. The receptors shown here come from a man at least 80 years old with head and neck cancer. Both conserved end residues are part of each CDR3. Each record gives: J gene, V gene, CDR3 protein.

TRBJ1-1	TRBV2	CASRTGSVSEAFF
TRBJ2-3	TRBV2	CASSAVTGAGTDTQYF
TRBJ2-7	TRBV13	CASSSGNAYEQYF
TRBJ2-7	TRBV13	CASSLGQGAGEQYF
TRBJ2-7	TRBV19	CASSSRRDLSDEQYF
TRBJ2-3	TRBV15	CATSRDWNRGSTDTQYF
TRBJ1-6	TRBV4-3	CASSHPPGQGASSPLHF
TRBJ1-2	TRBV2	CASLPPGNYGYTF
TRBJ1-3	TRBV5-4	CASSPTVTGNTIYF
TRBJ2-3	TRBV5-6	CASSSGAFTDTQYF
TRBJ1-2	TRBV10-3	CAISEFGGQVDEDGYTF
TRBJ1-2	TRBV2	CASSEARVGDGYTF
TRBJ1-2	TRBV4-1	CASGVVTNYGYTF
TRBJ2-7	TRBV4-2	CASSQDSSGGSSYEQYF
TRBJ2-2	TRBV11-2	CASSLGTSQGTGELFF
TRBJ1-2	TRBV28	CASSLFTGRGGYTF
TRBJ1-1	TRBV9	CASSAPNREGDTEAFF
TRBJ1-1	TRBV28	CASSQQGLEAFF
TRBJ1-1	TRBV6-1	CASSEPGYNTEAFF
TRBJ1-2	TRBV5-1	CASSLGVANYGYTF
TRBJ2-6	TRBV9	CASSHGQGHYSGANVLTF
TRBJ2-7	TRBV5-1	CASSLVGGGYEQYF
TRBJ2-3	TRBV15	CATSRDSGTVTDTQYF
TRBJ2-5	TRBV27	CASRTRRWETQYF
TRBJ1-1	TRBV5-1	CASSLDSGTGGPFF
TRBJ2-1	TRBV9	CASSVGRSGWKGNEQFF
TRBJ2-7	TRBV10-3	CAISLRDRADHEQYF
TRBJ2-1	TRBV6-5	CASSELAGYNEQFF
TRBJ1-4	TRBV4-1	CASSQFGQGAEKLFF
TRBJ2-2	TRBV11-2	CASSLRLASGELFF
TRBJ1-6	TRBV3-1/TRBV3-2	CASSQKGTANSPLHF
TRBJ2-2	TRBV15	CATSRVGFGSGELFF
TRBJ1-1	TRBV19	CASSFRDRGFTEAFF
TRBJ1-2	TRBV18	CASSPLQGTQYGYTF
TRBJ1-1	TRBV5-6	CASSVRGPSGAEAFF
TRBJ2-7	TRBV6-5	CASSLTGGTYEQYF
TRBJ2-7	TRBV5-1	CASSLVKLAGGSSEQYF